The T cell receptor (beta chain) under discussion was sequenced for a study of cytomegalovirus exposure and HLA in healthy donors. Findings of the study overall: Presence/absence analyses supposed approximately even sequencing depth among donors.

CDR1 SGHVS and CDR2 FNYEAQ come from the germline V gene. V trimming: 2 bases; J trimming: 4 bases; junction bases outside the gene matches: 7. The CDR3 spans 16 residues. A remark on this clone: No antigen is known for it.

PCR employed 60 Vbeta and 13 Jbeta primers. TCRdb keeps only in-frame clones here, not all; method: immunoSEQ multiplex PCR. The sample lists roughly 75,000 clones, 70% to 85% seen once, with under 20% in the top ten. This TCR was recovered from a man in his 70s in good health and CMV-seropositive. Sequenced material: PBMCs. The chain is built from TRBV7-6 and TRBJ1-4; 7 bases align to TRBD1. The CDR3 reads CASSLLQGPLNEKLFF. Here the CDR3 DNA reads TGTGCCAGCAGCTTACTACAGGGGCCGCTTAATGAAAAACTGTTTTTT.